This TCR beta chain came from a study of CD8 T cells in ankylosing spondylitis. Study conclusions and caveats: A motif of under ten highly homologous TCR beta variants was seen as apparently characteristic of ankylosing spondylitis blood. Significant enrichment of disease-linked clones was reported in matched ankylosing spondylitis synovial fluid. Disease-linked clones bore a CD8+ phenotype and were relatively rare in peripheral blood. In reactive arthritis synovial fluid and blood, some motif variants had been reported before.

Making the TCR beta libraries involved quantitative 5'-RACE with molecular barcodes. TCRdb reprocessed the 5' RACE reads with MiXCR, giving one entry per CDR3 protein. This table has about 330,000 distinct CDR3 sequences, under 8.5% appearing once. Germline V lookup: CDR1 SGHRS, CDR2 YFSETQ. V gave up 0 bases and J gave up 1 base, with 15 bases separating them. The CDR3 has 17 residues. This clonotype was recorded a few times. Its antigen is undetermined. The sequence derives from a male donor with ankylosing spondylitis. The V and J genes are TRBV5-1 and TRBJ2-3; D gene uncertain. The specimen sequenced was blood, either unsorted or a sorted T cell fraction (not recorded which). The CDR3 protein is CASSLGWGSKGTDTQYF. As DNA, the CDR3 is TGCGCCAGCAGCTTGGGATGGGGATCAAAGGGCACAGATACGCAGTATTTT. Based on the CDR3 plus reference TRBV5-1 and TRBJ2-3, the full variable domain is KAGVTQTPRYLIKTRGQQVTLSCSPISGHRSVSWYQQTPGQGLQFLFEYFSETQRNKGNFPGRFSGRQFSNSRSEMNVSTLELGDSALYLCASSLGWGSKGTDTQYFGPGTRLTVL.